The rows below give T cell receptor beta chains drawn from one sample of a study of cytomegalovirus exposure and HLA in healthy donors. The table came from immunoSEQ multiplex PCR; TCRdb's copy has only in-frame clones and leaves some out. The data hold around 150,000 clones, with approximately 77% observed a single time. The sequenced sample consisted of PBMCs. The receptor source for this set is a man aged 30 to 45 in good health and CMV-seropositive. The CDR3 runs from the conserved cysteine through the conserved F or W. A D gene is named only where the DNA matches it firmly. Clone size, where shown, is once, few, many, or a class for clones that have expanded.

v_gene: TRBV28
j_gene: TRBJ2-2
abundance: -
d_gene: -
CDR3aa: CASSRLNTGELFF
CDR3nt: TGTGCCAGCAGTCGACTAAACACCGGGGAGCTGTTTTTT

v_gene: TRBV4-1
j_gene: TRBJ1-2
abundance: -
d_gene: -
CDR3aa: CASSHLLWGGNEGYTF
CDR3nt: TGCGCCAGCAGCCACCTGCTTTGGGGGGGTAATGAGGGCTACACCTTC

v_gene: TRBV4-1
j_gene: TRBJ1-2
abundance: few
d_gene: -
CDR3aa: CASSQSGLDYGYTF
CDR3nt: TGCGCCAGCAGCCAATCCGGTCTGGACTATGGCTACACCTTC

v_gene: TRBV21-1
j_gene: TRBJ1-6
abundance: few
d_gene: -
CDR3aa: CASSKGWKDTYNSPLHF
CDR3nt: TGTGCCAGCAGCAAAGGGTGGAAAGACACCTATAATTCACCCCTCCACTTT

v_gene: TRBV5-1
j_gene: TRBJ2-1
abundance: -
d_gene: TRBD1
CDR3aa: CASSQPDRDEQFF
CDR3nt: TGCGCCAGCAGCCAACCGGACAGGGATGAGCAGTTCTTC

v_gene: TRBV7-3
j_gene: TRBJ1-1
abundance: -
d_gene: TRBD1
CDR3aa: CASSTGTGSGAFF
CDR3nt: TGTGCCAGCAGCACCGGGACAGGTAGTGGGGCTTTCTTT

v_gene: TRBV29-1
j_gene: TRBJ1-2
abundance: -
d_gene: -
CDR3aa: CSVPSGVGYGYTF
CDR3nt: TGCAGCGTCCCTTCGGGGGTTGGCTATGGCTACACCTTC

v_gene: TRBV13
j_gene: TRBJ1-6
abundance: -
d_gene: TRBD1
CDR3aa: CASSSGQLYSPLHF
CDR3nt: TGTGCCAGCAGCTCGGGACAGCTTTATTCACCCCTCCACTTT

v_gene: TRBV9
j_gene: TRBJ2-3
abundance: -
d_gene: -
CDR3aa: CASSVAASRDTQYF
CDR3nt: TGTGCCAGCAGCGTAGCGGCTAGCAGAGATACGCAGTATTTT

v_gene: TRBV6-6
j_gene: TRBJ2-1
abundance: -
d_gene: TRBD1
CDR3aa: CASLPDRRYNEQFF
CDR3nt: TGTGCCAGCCTACCGGACAGGAGATACAATGAGCAGTTCTTC

v_gene: TRBV27
j_gene: TRBJ2-1
abundance: -
d_gene: -
CDR3aa: CASSPHPQGWFF
CDR3nt: TGTGCCAGCAGCCCTCACCCACAGGGTTGGTTCTTC

v_gene: TRBV29-1
j_gene: TRBJ1-4
abundance: once
d_gene: -
CDR3aa: CSVGWPTNEKLFF
CDR3nt: TGCAGCGTTGGTTGGCCAACTAATGAAAAACTGTTTTTT

v_gene: TRBV7-3
j_gene: TRBJ2-7
abundance: -
d_gene: TRBD2
CDR3aa: CASSLTAGGPSAEQYF
CDR3nt: TGTGCCAGCAGCCTTACAGCGGGGGGGCCTTCCGCCGAGCAGTACTTC

v_gene: TRBV10-3
j_gene: TRBJ2-1
abundance: -
d_gene: TRBD2
CDR3aa: CAISESRLAGGDDEQFF
CDR3nt: TGTGCCATCAGTGAGTCGCGGCTAGCGGGGGGGGACGATGAGCAGTTCTTC

v_gene: TRBV4-3
j_gene: TRBJ1-4
abundance: -
d_gene: -
CDR3aa: CASSQYEGWGTNEKLFF
CDR3nt: TGCGCCAGCAGCCAATACGAGGGTTGGGGAACTAATGAAAAACTGTTTTTT

v_gene: TRBV29-1
j_gene: TRBJ1-1
abundance: -
d_gene: -
CDR3aa: CSVSRVLDTEAFF
CDR3nt: TGCAGCGTTTCCAGGGTATTGGACACTGAAGCTTTCTTT

v_gene: TRBV15
j_gene: TRBJ2-5
abundance: once
d_gene: -
CDR3aa: CATSRGGTAQETQYF
CDR3nt: TGTGCCACCAGCAGAGGCGGGACAGCCCAAGAGACCCAGTACTTC

v_gene: TRBV30
j_gene: TRBJ1-5
abundance: -
d_gene: TRBD1
CDR3aa: CAWSAGQVPNQPQHF
CDR3nt: TGTGCCTGGAGTGCCGGACAGGTCCCCAATCAGCCCCAGCATTTT

v_gene: TRBV5-1
j_gene: TRBJ2-7
abundance: -
d_gene: TRBD2
CDR3aa: CASSGAGDSYEQYF
CDR3nt: TGCGCCAGCAGCGGAGCGGGGGACTCCTACGAGCAGTACTTC